The 8 T cell receptor beta chains in this list originate from one sample, sequenced in a study of graft-versus-host responses after intestinal transplantation. These receptors lack a known antigen. TCRdb's table, derived via immunoSEQ multiplex PCR, lists solely in-frame clones and lacks some. The sample carries tens of thousands of clones, roughly nine tenths recorded once. The specimen was unstimulated CD4+ T cells sorted from spleen or lymph node cells, collected before transplant. These receptors originate from a human donor who was the organ donor for an intestinal transplant.

The chain links TRBV19 to TRBJ2-7; D possibly corresponds to TRBD1 (7 bases). The V end was cut by 3 bases, the J end by 4 bases, with 10 bases between. The CDR3 length is 13 residues. Germline V gene lookup returns CDR1 LNHDA and CDR2 SQIVND (reference sequence). CDR3 nucleotide sequence: TGTGCCAGTAGTATCCAGGGGGGTTACGAGCAGTACTTC. Protein: CASSIQGGYEQYF.

The rearrangement uses TRBV28 and TRBJ2-7; 11 positions agree with TRBD1. The germline V gene encodes CDR1 MDHEN and CDR2 SYDVKM. Trimming removed 6 bases from V and 3 bases from J; junction bases left unmatched: 7. The CDR3 totals 15 residues. The CDR3 loop reads CASSEAGTGGYEQYF. DNA of the CDR3: TGTGCCAGCAGCGAAGCCGGGACAGGGGGCTACGAGCAGTACTTC.

J is TRBJ2-2 and V is TRBV11-2; D is possibly TRBD1 (6 bases). The germline CDR1 and CDR2 sequences are SGHAT and FQNNGV. The CDR3 spans 13 residues. V lost 6 bases and J 5 bases, leaving 10 bases between the germline ends. This CDR3 is CASSLQGTGELFF. As DNA, the CDR3 is TGTGCCAGCAGTTTACAGGGAACCGGGGAGCTGTTTTTT.

The chain employs TRBV11-2 and TRBJ1-6; D remains unclear. Germline V gene sequence: CDR1 SGHAT, CDR2 FQNNGV. This CDR3 is 14 amino acids long. V was pared by 3 bases and J by 5 bases, with 8 bases between. Here the CDR3 DNA reads TGTGCCAGCAGCTTGGAAGGAGATAATTCACCCCTCCACTTT. Residues: CASSLEGDNSPLHF.

The J gene is TRBJ2-1, the V gene TRBV5-6, with 8 bases fitting TRBD2. After removal of 0 bases from V and 6 bases from J, the junction contained 8 bases not matched to a gene. CDR3 length: 16 residues. Germline lookup yields CDR1 SGHDT and CDR2 YYEEEE. CDR3: CASSLAGTGGTNEQFF. CDR3 DNA sequence: TGTGCCAGCAGCTTGGCCGGGACGGGAGGGACCAATGAGCAGTTCTTC.

The sample holds one count of this clone. This chain joins TRBV2 and TRBJ2-2, with D possibly matching TRBD2 (5 bases). The CDR3 runs 14 residues. Trimming took off 5 bases at V and 5 bases at J, with 12 bases between the two ends. CDR1 and CDR2 from the germline V gene are SNHLY and FYNNEI. CDR3 nucleotide sequence: TGTGCCAGCAGTCCTAGGACTGTTACCGGGGAGCTGTTTTTT. Residues: CASSPRTVTGELFF. The full variable domain, with the rest looked up from reference TRBV2 and TRBJ2-2, is EPEVTQTPSHQVTQMGQEVILRCVPISNHLYFYWYRQILGQKVEFLVSFYNNEISEKSEIFDDQFSVERPDGSNFTLKIRSTKLEDSAMYFCASSPRTVTGELFFGEGSRLTVL.

As for this clone: The sample carries other DNA sequences with the same CDR3. The chain combines TRBV28 with TRBJ2-7, with TRBD2 as a possible D gene (5 bases). Per germline, CDR1 MDHEN and CDR2 SYDVKM. V lost 3 bases and J 0 bases, leaving 9 bases between the germline ends. The CDR3 has 14 residues. The CDR3 DNA reads TGTGCCAGCAGTTTGACGGGGAGCTCCTACGAGCAGTACTTC. Protein: CASSLTGSSYEQYF.

V is TRBV7-2 and J is TRBJ2-1; D call uncertain. Germline CDR1 is SGHTA and CDR2 is FQGNSA. The V end was cut by 4 bases, the J end by 4 bases, with 11 bases between. CDR3 length equals 14 residues. This CDR3 reads CASSSPRRYNEQFF. Here the CDR3 DNA reads TGTGCCAGCAGCTCCCCTCGGAGATACAATGAGCAGTTCTTC.